This T cell receptor beta chain came from a study of blood T cell repertoires in COVID-19. Study-level background: Acute and convalescent COVID-19 specimens originated in the United States, Italy and Spain.

This CDR3 spans 14 amino acids. Trimming took 1 base from V and 5 from J, leaving 11 bases between them. Germline CDR1 and CDR2: SEHNR and FQNEAQ (reference sequence). In terms of age and location, participants ranged from roughly 18 to 100 years and lived in about two dozen US areas. Participants reported their clinical history, and cohort assignment relied on those reports. In the source study's methods: Estimation of nucleated cell counts was performed using reference gene primer amplification. Clones were read by immunoSEQ multiplex PCR, and TCRdb kept only the in-frame ones, dropping some. The DNA was the basis for D and trimming; V, J and clone size are from that table. The sample carries some 190,000 clones, roughly 77% recorded once.

The sequencing sample was made of PBMCs or T cells enriched from blood (not recorded which). J is TRBJ1-1 and V is TRBV7-9; the D gene is possibly TRBD1 (6 bases). The TCR comes from a woman between 50 and 59 years old with acute COVID-19. The CDR3 loop reads CASSLGAGDTEAFF. The CDR3 DNA reads TGTGCCAGCAGCTTAGGGGCAGGGGATACTGAAGCTTTCTTT.